This T cell receptor beta chain was identified in a study of shared clonotypes between healthy human individuals. Study context: Each donor had three CD4 naive, three CD4 memory, two CD8 naive and one CD8 memory plate.

Whole-study findings and limits: About 5% of naive CD4 clonotypes were shared across a few donors.

Assay: immunoSEQ multiplex PCR; the TCRdb copy retains only in-frame clones and omits some. The sample has about 2.1 million clones, about 93% seen once. Naive CD8 cells, CD45RO-negative and positively selected for CCR7, excluded terminally differentiated effector memory CD45RA+ cells. The donors were all Caucasian adults (living in Nashville, Tennessee). As regards this clone: Its antigen is undetermined.

Trimming cost V 0 bases and J 0 bases, with 10 bases left between them. The CDR3 has 16 residues. CDR1 is ENHRY, CDR2 SYGVKD, per germline. The TCR was taken from a man younger than 35 in good health. Some clones in this sample may be carry-over from other donors' samples. This chain connects TRBV10-3 to TRBJ2-3, with D hard to call. Input material: naive CD8+ T cells from PBMCs. The CDR3: CAISESLGQSTDTQYF. The CDR3 nucleotides read TGTGCCATCAGTGAGTCGCTAGGGCAAAGCACAGATACGCAGTATTTT.